This T cell receptor beta chain was identified in a study of a mutant IDH1 vaccine in newly diagnosed glioma. At the level of the study: Those enrolled had earlier been treated with radiotherapy, temozolomide, or both, mostly both.

Germline V gene sequence: CDR1 MNHEY, CDR2 SVGAGI. The CDR3 sequence is 14 residues long. Unmatched junction bases numbered 3, after V lost 7 bases and J lost 0 bases. Sequencing was performed with immunoSEQ multiplex PCR; in TCRdb, only in-frame clones are kept and a portion is missing. Among about 54,000 clones listed, about 89% were seen once. Remarks on this clone: Its matching antigen is unknown.

Time point defined: week 23, last vaccination. All doses held 300 ug of mutant IDH1 20-mer peptide, with topical imiquimod. This TCR was sampled from a man aged 35 to 55 with glioma. The V call is TRBV6-5, the J call TRBJ1-3; 7 positions agree with TRBD1. Sequenced material: PBMCs, taken from a glioma patient whose treatment included an IDH1 peptide vaccine. CDR3 sequence: CASKGTVSGNTIYF. CDR3 DNA sequence: TGTGCCAGCAAGGGGACAGTCTCTGGAAACACCATATATTTT.